Following are 30 T cell receptor beta chains from one sample sequenced in a study of blood T cell repertoires in COVID-19. Clones were sequenced by immunoSEQ multiplex PCR, and TCRdb holds only the in-frame ones, with some missing. This sample has roughly 380,000 clones; roughly 90% occur once, and the top ten carry 3.9%. The material sequenced was peripheral blood. The receptors were gathered from a woman aged 55-75 years with COVID-19, enrolled during active disease.

This chain connects TRBV7-8 to TRBJ1-1; weak D call: TRBD1 (6 bases). Germline assignment: CDR1 SGHVS and CDR2 FQNEAQ. Trimming removed 5 bases at V and 1 base at J, with 8 bases between. CDR3 length: 13 residues. In DNA form, the CDR3 reads TGTGCCAGCAGCCCACAGGGGAACACTGAAGCTTTCTTT. Translation: CASSPQGNTEAFF.

The CDR3 nucleotides read TGTGCCAGCTCCCCCGGTACTTCCTACGAGCAGTACTTC. Protein sequence: CASSPGTSYEQYF. This chain links TRBV18 with TRBJ2-7, with D hard to call. The CDR3 covers 13 residues. The V end lost 6 bases, the J end lost 1 base, and 10 bases lay between the germline ends. Looked up from germline, CDR1 is KGHSH and CDR2 is LQKENI.

The chain recombines TRBV7-3 with TRBJ1-3; a possible D gene is TRBD1 (5 bases). In germline, CDR1 is SGHTA, CDR2 FQGTGA. The V and J ends lost 6 bases and 2 bases respectively, with 8 bases between them. The CDR3 is 13 residues long. The CDR3 coding sequence is TGTGCCAGCAGACTGACAGCTGGAAACACCATATATTTT. Its protein is CASRLTAGNTIYF. Complete variable domain (other parts from reference TRBV7-3 and TRBJ1-3): GAGVSQTPSNKVTEKGKYVELRCDPISGHTALYWYRQSLGQGPEFLIYFQGTGAADDSGLPNDRFFAVRPEGSVSTLKIQRTERGDSAVYLCASRLTAGNTIYFGEGSWLTVV.

The J gene is TRBJ2-1, the V gene TRBV5-1; 7 bases agree with TRBD1. Losses at the gene ends were 4 bases for V and 2 bases for J; bases not matched to a gene: 9. The CDR3 covers 16 residues. CDR1 and CDR2 (germline): SGHRS, YFSETQ. DNA for the CDR3: TGCGCCAGCAGCCCCCGACAGGGTCCTACCTACAATGAGCAGTTCTTC. It codes for CASSPRQGPTYNEQFF.

This CDR3 is CAGREGRGSGIKEKLFF. The CDR3 DNA sequence: TGTGCCGGCCGTGAGGGCAGGGGGTCAGGTATAAAAGAAAAACTGTTTTTT. The chain employs TRBV6-1 and TRBJ1-4, with 7 bases that match TRBD1. V shed 11 bases and J 8 bases; nucleotides not matched to a gene: 23. CDR3 length: 17 amino acids. In germline, CDR1 is MNHNS, CDR2 SASEGT.

This clone occurred once. This chain links TRBV2 with TRBJ2-7, with 8 bases fitting TRBD2. V lost 8 bases, J lost 1 base, and 4 bases stayed unmatched. Germline assignment: CDR1 SNHLY and CDR2 FYNNEI. The CDR3 loop spans 13 amino acids. Here the CDR3 DNA reads TGTGCCAGCTTGGGACTAGGTTCCTACGAGCAGTACTTC. Its translation: CASLGLGSYEQYF.

The rearrangement uses TRBV6-5 and TRBJ1-4; D not resolved. Trimming removed 4 bases at V and 4 bases at J, with 7 bases between. The CDR3 sequence is 13 residues long. Germline CDR1 and CDR2: MNHEY and SVGAGI. CDR3 in DNA: TGTGCCAGCAGTTGGTGGCATAATGAAAAACTGTTTTTT. It codes for CASSWWHNEKLFF.

The chain's CDR3 is CASSLLDRLEGYTF. Written as DNA, the CDR3 is TGTGCCAGCAGCTTGTTAGACAGATTGGAGGGCTACACCTTC. This chain connects TRBV5-6 to TRBJ1-2; tentative D call: TRBD1 (5 bases). Germline V lookup: CDR1 SGHDT, CDR2 YYEEEE. The CDR3 contains 14 residues. V lost 1 base and J lost 8, with 15 bases in between.

The rearrangement links TRBV12-5 to TRBJ2-3; 11 nucleotides align to TRBD1. J gave up 4 bases and V 1 base, and 4 bases lay outside the gene matches. The CDR3 contains 16 residues. Looked up from germline, CDR1 is LGHNT and CDR2 is FRNRAP. CDR3 nucleotides: TGTGCTAGTGGTTTGGGTTGGACAGGGGGCGCAGATACGCAGTATTTT. This translates into CASGLGWTGGADTQYF.

The CDR3 nucleotides are TGTGCCAGCAGCGCACAGGTTGGCGCCTACAATGAGCAGTTCTTC. Translation gives CASSAQVGAYNEQFF. The V call is TRBV7-3, the J call TRBJ2-1; a possible D gene is TRBD1 (5 bases). Trimming removed 5 bases at V and 2 bases at J, with 13 bases between. Looked up from germline, CDR1 is SGHTA and CDR2 is FQGTGA. This CDR3 has 15 residues.

V is TRBV18 and J is TRBJ1-3; D gene unclear. The CDR3 consists of 15 residues. CDR1 is KGHSH and CDR2 is LQKENI in the germline V gene. Deletions cut 6 bases from V and 0 bases from J, with 12 bases between. The CDR3, as DNA: TGTGCCAGCTCTCTCGAGTCGTCCTCTGGAAACACCATATATTTT. This sequence encodes CASSLESSSGNTIYF.

Comment on this clone: At one end the junction does not follow the germline gene, possibly because of a read error. The chain combines TRBV6-2 or TRBV6-3 with TRBJ1-6; 9 bases map to TRBD1. The CDR3 loop spans 14 amino acids. Germline loops: CDR1 MNHEY, CDR2 SVGEGT. The DNA for the CDR3 is TGTGCCAGCAGTTACCGGGACAGGGAAGGGAAATGGGACTTT. It specifies CASSYRDREGKWDF.

The chain is built from TRBV18 and TRBJ1-1; no firm D call. The germline CDR1 and CDR2 sequences are KGHSH and LQKENI. The CDR3 spans 12 residues. V gave up 5 bases and J gave up 7 bases, with 11 bases separating them. For the CDR3, the DNA is TGTGCCAGCTCAGAGCGGGTGGGTGAAGCTTTCTTT. Translating it yields CASSERVGEAFF.

Comments on this clone: Other DNA sequences in the sample encode the same CDR3. The genes are TRBV19 and TRBJ1-1, with D possibly matching TRBD1 (6 bases). Germline values: CDR1 LNHDA, CDR2 SQIVND (reference sequence). This CDR3 spans 13 amino acids. The germline V and J ends were trimmed by 8 bases and 1 base, with 11 bases remaining between them. The CDR3 region has the DNA TGTGCCAGTTCCAAACAGGGGAACACTGAAGCTTTCTTT. Amino acid sequence: CASSKQGNTEAFF.

The table lists this clone with a count of one. The J gene is TRBJ1-2, the V gene TRBV6-1, with D unresolved. The length of the CDR3 is 12 residues. Germline V CDR1 and CDR2: MNHNS, SASEGT. Trimming cost V 3 bases and J 3 bases, with 5 bases left between them. The CDR3 coding sequence is TGTGCCAGCAGTGAGGCATACTATGGCTACACCTTC. Translated, it gives CASSEAYYGYTF.

This clone showed up just once. A read error may produce the germline difference seen at one junction end. The chain uses TRBV9 and TRBJ2-2; TRBD1 matches 8 bases. In germline, CDR1 is SGDLS, CDR2 YYNGEE. The CDR3 covers 17 residues. The CDR3 coding sequence is TGTGCCAGCAGCGTATGGGTAGGACAGGGAAACAGCGGGGAGCTGTTTTTT. Protein: CASSVWVGQGNSGELFF. Filled out from reference TRBV9 and TRBJ2-2, the complete variable domain reads DSGVTQTPKHLITATGQRVTLRCSPRSGDLSVYWYQQSLDQGLQFLIQYYNGEERAKGNILERFSAQQFPDLHSELNLSSLELGDSALYFCASSVWVGQGNSGELFFGEGSRLTVL.

This clone is a singleton in its sample. The rearrangement uses TRBV18 and TRBJ2-5, with unresolved D. Trimming cost V 6 bases and J 5 bases, with 16 bases left between them. CDR1 is KGHSH, CDR2 LQKENI, per germline. The CDR3 loop spans 14 amino acids. This chain's CDR3 is CASSPQYSGETQYF. The CDR3 coding sequence is TGTGCCAGCTCCCCGCAATACTCCGGGGAGACCCAGTACTTC.

This chain links TRBV27 with TRBJ2-7; 8 positions agree with TRBD1. CDR3 size: 15 residues. J was trimmed by 3 bases and V by 6 bases; bases with no gene match: 10. Germline CDR1 reads MNHEY; CDR2 reads SMNVEV (reference sequence). Here the CDR3 reads CASSLSPGQDYEQYF. As DNA, the CDR3 is TGTGCCAGCAGCCTAAGTCCGGGACAGGACTACGAGCAGTACTTC.

This chain connects TRBV5-1 to TRBJ1-4; 7 bases are a match to TRBD1. Germline lookup yields CDR1 SGHRS and CDR2 YFSETQ. J was trimmed by 7 bases and V by 4 bases; bases with no gene match: 10. CDR3 length: 15 amino acids. CDR3 in amino acids: CASSPGHSGGEKLFF. In DNA form, the CDR3 reads TGCGCCAGCAGCCCGGGGCATTCAGGGGGTGAAAAACTGTTTTTT.

This sequence joins TRBV5-1 and TRBJ2-7, with 10 bases that match TRBD1. Germline assignment: CDR1 SGHRS and CDR2 YFSETQ. The J segment lost 7 bases and the V segment lost 0 bases, leaving 7 bases of the junction unmatched. This CDR3 comprises 15 residues. The CDR3 sequence is CASSLDRTGGREQYF. In DNA, the CDR3 is TGCGCCAGCAGCTTGGATAGGACAGGGGGTAGGGAGCAGTACTTC. The whole variable domain, filled in from reference TRBV5-1 and TRBJ2-7, reads KAGVTQTPRYLIKTRGQQVTLSCSPISGHRSVSWYQQTPGQGLQFLFEYFSETQRNKGNFPGRFSGRQFSNSRSEMNVSTLELGDSALYLCASSLDRTGGREQYFGPGTRLTVT.

The chain uses TRBV28 and TRBJ2-6, with TRBD1 as a possible D gene (5 bases). V lost 5 bases, J lost 3 bases, and 14 bases lay in between. Germline CDR1 MDHEN, CDR2 SYDVKM. The CDR3 consists of 16 residues. The CDR3 spells CASSPPKGYGANVLTF. CDR3 bases: TGTGCCAGCAGTCCCCCTAAGGGGTATGGGGCCAACGTCCTGACTTTC.

The rearrangement uses TRBV28 and TRBJ1-1; TRBD1 agrees at 7 bases. Losses at the gene ends were 5 bases for V and 3 bases for J; bases not matched to a gene: 9. Germline values: CDR1 MDHEN, CDR2 SYDVKM. The CDR3 is made up of 15 amino acids. CDR3 region: CASSTWTGGHTEAFF. CDR3 bases: TGTGCCAGCAGTACATGGACAGGCGGACACACTGAAGCTTTCTTT.

V is TRBV2 and J is TRBJ1-2, with D hard to call. This CDR3 has 12 amino acids. Trimming removed 7 bases at V and 2 bases at J, with 8 bases between. The V gene's germline CDR1 is SNHLY and CDR2 FYNNEI. CDR3 in DNA: TGTGCCAGCACGGAGGCAAACTATGGCTACACCTTC. This encodes CASTEANYGYTF. The entire variable domain, with the rest obtained from reference TRBV2 and TRBJ1-2, is as follows: EPEVTQTPSHQVTQMGQEVILRCVPISNHLYFYWYRQILGQKVEFLVSFYNNEISEKSEIFDDQFSVERPDGSNFTLKIRSTKLEDSAMYFCASTEANYGYTFGSGTRLTVV.

CDR3 protein: CASSQVRPLGPDTQYF. CDR3 DNA sequence: TGTGCCAGCAGCCAAGTCAGACCCCTAGGCCCAGATACGCAGTATTTT. The chain carries TRBV3-1 (or the pseudogene TRBV3-2) and TRBJ2-3; D is ambiguous. The CDR3 is made up of 16 amino acids. The germline V and J ends were trimmed by 1 base and 4 bases, with 15 bases remaining between them. Per germline, CDR1 LGHDT and CDR2 YNNKEL (reference sequence).

This chain connects TRBV6-5 to TRBJ1-2, with 8 bases identical to TRBD1. The CDR3 is made up of 14 amino acids. Germline trimming cut 4 bases from V and 6 bases from J; bases unmatched to any gene: 7. The germline gives CDR1 MNHEY, CDR2 SVGAGI. As DNA, the CDR3 is TGTGCCAGCAGTTCTCGGACAGGGAGGGATGGCTACACCTTC. Translated: CASSSRTGRDGYTF.

The chain has TRBV9 and TRBJ1-6; 9 positions agree with TRBD1. The V and J ends lost 3 bases and 7 bases, in that order; junction bases with no gene match: 8. CDR1 and CDR2 (germline): SGDLS, YYNGEE. This CDR3 is 16 amino acids long. The CDR3 protein is CASSALPGQGNSPLHF. The CDR3 DNA reads TGTGCCAGCAGCGCCCTTCCGGGACAGGGAAATTCACCCCTCCACTTT.

The V and J genes are TRBV2 and TRBJ1-1, with D unresolved. Germline V gene data show CDR1 as SNHLY and CDR2 as FYNNEI. The CDR3 loop spans 15 amino acids. Trimming removed 8 bases from V and 3 bases from J, with 19 bases in between. CDR3 nucleotide sequence: TGTGCCAGCGAGACTTCGATGAGGGCGTACACTGAAGCTTTCTTT. It translates to CASETSMRAYTEAFF.

The rearrangement joins TRBV27 to TRBJ1-1, with TRBD1 identical over 9 bases. V lost 6 bases and J lost 11; bases outside the gene matches: 7. CDR1 is MNHEY, CDR2 SMNVEV, per germline (reference sequence). This CDR3 region has 12 residues. DNA of the CDR3: TGTGCCAGCAGACGGACAGGGGCGGTGGCTTTCTTT. This sequence encodes CASRRTGAVAFF.

This chain connects TRBV7-8 to TRBJ1-6, with 7 bases aligning to TRBD1. Germline V lookup: CDR1 SGHVS, CDR2 FQNEAQ. This CDR3 region has 18 residues. Unmatched junction bases numbered 6, after V lost 1 base and J lost 0 bases. The chain's CDR3 is CASSLVVRGSSYNSPLHF. The CDR3 coding sequence is TGTGCCAGCAGCTTAGTGGTCAGGGGGAGCTCCTATAATTCACCCCTCCACTTT.

J is TRBJ2-7 and V is TRBV10-2; the match to TRBD2 covers 7 bases. CDR3 length: 13 residues. V dropped 8 bases and J dropped 1; count of bases not matched to a gene: 5. Germline V lookup: CDR1 WSHSY, CDR2 SAAADI. CDR3 DNA: TGCGCCAGCCGGGGGGTGTTTTCCTACGAGCAGTACTTC. This translates into CASRGVFSYEQYF.